Listed below are T cell receptor beta chains from one sample, sequenced in a study of blood T cell repertoires in COVID-19. Measured with immunoSEQ multiplex PCR; TCRdb has only the in-frame clones, and not every one. The sample holds around 340,000 clones, around nine tenths seen once. Sequencing was done on a sample of PBMCs or T cells enriched from blood (not recorded which). Receptors were obtained from a woman younger than 45 who had been exposed to COVID-19. The CDR3 runs from the conserved cysteine through the conserved F or W. The D gene is left open where the match is weak. Size is stated for part of the rows, as once, few or many counts, or as a class when the clone is expanded.

NA	TRBV19	TRBD1	TRBJ1-2	CASSQTGAKEGHYGYTF	TGTGCCAGTAGCCAAACAGGGGCCAAGGAGGGCCATTATGGCTACACCTTC
once	TRBV13	NA	TRBJ1-2	CASSLGGEGRYGYTF	TGTGCCAGCAGCTTAGGAGGGGAAGGGAGGTATGGCTACACCTTC
NA	TRBV6-6	TRBD2	TRBJ2-3	CASRRGGSFTDTQYF	TGTGCCAGCAGGAGGGGCGGGAGTTTCACAGATACGCAGTACTTT
NA	TRBV7-3	TRBD2	TRBJ2-1	CASSSPGTSGRSSYNEQFF	TGTGCCAGCAGCTCCCCCGGGACTAGCGGGAGGAGCTCCTACAATGAGCAGTTCTTC
NA	TRBV15	TRBD2	TRBJ2-2	CATSGGLAATGELFF	TGTGCCACCAGCGGCGGACTAGCGGCCACCGGGGAGCTGTTTTTT
NA	TRBV5-1	TRBD1	TRBJ2-1	CASSKDRGPFEQFF	TGCGCCAGCAGCAAGGACAGGGGGCCGTTTGAGCAGTTCTTC
NA	TRBV13	TRBD1	TRBJ2-1	CASSSQGLTSYNEQFF	TGTGCCAGCAGCTCACAGGGGTTGACTTCCTACAATGAGCAGTTCTTC
few	TRBV6-5	NA	TRBJ1-2	CASRTLGARGDGYTF	TGTGCCAGCAGGACCCTAGGGGCAAGGGGCGATGGCTACACCTTC
NA	TRBV11-2	NA	TRBJ2-1	CASSLAGVGNEQFF	TGTGCCAGCAGCTTAGCGGGAGTGGGGAATGAGCAGTTCTTC
NA	TRBV7-3	TRBD1	TRBJ2-3	CASRRTGGYGTDTQYF	TGTGCCAGCAGACGGACAGGGGGCTATGGCACAGATACGCAGTATTTT
NA	TRBV5-1	TRBD1	TRBJ2-3	CASSMGQGADTQYF	TGCGCCAGCAGTATGGGACAGGGGGCAGATACGCAGTATTTT
NA	TRBV7-3	TRBD2	TRBJ2-1	CASISIPSTLGRIYNEQFF	TGTGCCAGCATCAGTATCCCCTCGACTCTCGGGAGGATCTACAATGAGCAGTTCTTC
NA	TRBV19	TRBD2	TRBJ2-1	CASSSRGGYGVF	TGTGCCAGTAGCAGCCGGGGGGGATATGGTGTCTTC
NA	TRBV25-1	NA	TRBJ1-3	CASSELVSAQDSGNTIYF	TGTGCCAGCAGTGAATTGGTATCTGCCCAGGACTCTGGAAACACCATATATTTT
NA	TRBV5-8	NA	TRBJ2-5	CASSLSGSEGETQYF	TGTGCCAGCAGCTTGAGTGGGTCCGAGGGAGAGACCCAGTACTTC
NA	TRBV4-1	TRBD1	TRBJ2-7	CASSGEGAPYEQYF	TGCGCCAGCAGCGGAGAGGGGGCCCCCTACGAGCAGTACTTC
NA	TRBV5-1	TRBD1	TRBJ2-7	CASSFETGTKKSVYEQYF	TGCGCCAGCAGTTTTGAGACAGGGACGAAAAAGTCCGTCTACGAGCAGTACTTC
NA	TRBV18	NA	TRBJ1-1	CASSPQGFEAFF	TGTGCCAGCTCACCACAGGGGTTCGAAGCTTTCTTT
many	TRBV20-1	TRBD2	TRBJ2-5	CSASRASGSGGLETQYF	TGCAGTGCTAGTAGGGCTAGCGGGAGTGGGGGGCTGGAGACCCAGTACTTC
NA	TRBV5-5	NA	TRBJ1-2	CASSLDGAGYTF	TGTGCCAGCAGCTTGGATGGGGCTGGCTACACCTTC
few	TRBV11-2	TRBD2	TRBJ2-2	CASSLEGLAANTGELFF	TGTGCCAGCAGCTTAGAAGGACTAGCGGCGAACACCGGGGAGCTGTTTTTT
once	TRBV30	TRBD2	TRBJ2-3	CAWNRLAASTDTQYF	TGTGCCTGGAATCGACTAGCGGCTAGCACAGATACGCAGTATTTT
NA	TRBV7-2	TRBD1	TRBJ1-4	CASSFGQGISTNEKLFF	TGTGCCAGCAGCTTCGGACAGGGGATTTCAACTAATGAAAAACTGTTTTTT
NA	TRBV18	TRBD1	TRBJ2-1	CASSPPRTGTARSYNEQFF	TGTGCCAGCTCACCACCGAGGACAGGGACTGCCCGGTCCTACAATGAGCAGTTCTTC
NA	TRBV29-1	TRBD1	TRBJ1-2	CSVVRGPNYGYTF	TGCAGCGTTGTTAGGGGGCCCAACTATGGCTACACCTTC
NA	TRBV2	NA	TRBJ2-5	CASSEAGQTQYF	TGTGCCAGCAGTGAAGCTGGCCAGACCCAGTACTTC
NA	TRBV6-5	TRBD1	TRBJ2-7	CASRPGQGAYEQYF	TGTGCCAGCAGACCGGGACAGGGGGCCTACGAGCAGTACTTC
NA	TRBV7-3	TRBD1	TRBJ1-2	CASSPIGTASFYGYTF	TGTGCCAGCAGCCCAATTGGGACAGCTTCCTTCTATGGCTACACCTTC
NA	TRBV3-1/TRBV3-2	TRBD2	TRBJ2-3	CASSQGGGLSTDTQYF	TGTGCCAGCAGCCAGGGGGGGGGACTATCCACAGATACGCAGTATTTT
NA	TRBV5-1	NA	TRBJ2-2	CASSISSRTQGGELFF	TGCGCCAGCAGCATTTCCTCCAGGACCCAGGGCGGGGAGCTGTTTTTT
NA	TRBV5-4	TRBD1	TRBJ2-4	CASSKRDRVENIQYF	TGTGCCAGCAGCAAGAGAGACAGGGTAGAAAACATTCAGTACTTC
NA	TRBV27	TRBD1	TRBJ1-1	CARTGALNTEAFF	TGTGCCCGGACAGGGGCCTTGAACACTGAAGCTTTCTTT
once	TRBV29-1	NA	TRBJ1-2	CSVEQYANYGYTF	TGCAGCGTCGAACAGTATGCTAACTATGGCTACACCTTC
once	TRBV2	TRBD1	TRBJ1-5	CASSDYRGNNQPQHF	TGTGCCAGCAGTGATTACAGGGGGAACAATCAGCCCCAGCATTTT
NA	TRBV11-2	TRBD2	TRBJ2-7	CASSFTGEGYEQYF	TGTGCCAGCAGCTTTACCGGGGAGGGCTACGAGCAGTACTTC
NA	TRBV18	NA	TRBJ1-3	CASSPLGDSSGNTIYF	TGTGCCAGCTCACCTCTCGGGGATAGCTCTGGAAACACCATATATTTT
NA	TRBV27	NA	TRBJ1-2	CASSYTGPTNYGYTF	TGTGCCAGCAGTTATACAGGACCCACTAACTATGGCTACACCTTC
NA	TRBV10-3	TRBD1	TRBJ1-1	CAISAGTGIMNTEAFF	TGTGCCATCAGTGCCGGGACAGGGATCATGAACACTGAAGCTTTCTTT
once	TRBV28	NA	TRBJ1-1	CASNPSRGGLTEAFF	TGTGCCAGCAACCCGAGTCGGGGGGGTCTCACTGAAGCTTTCTTT
NA	TRBV6-5	TRBD1	TRBJ2-7	CASSYVPTGFYEQYF	TGTGCCAGCAGTTACGTCCCGACAGGGTTCTACGAGCAGTACTTC
NA	TRBV27	TRBD1	TRBJ1-5	CASSLLGGAGNQPQHF	TGTGCCAGCAGTTTATTAGGGGGCGCGGGCAATCAGCCCCAGCATTTT
NA	TRBV9	TRBD1	TRBJ1-1	CASSPRTGGGEAFF	TGTGCCAGCAGTCCCCGGACAGGGGGCGGTGAAGCTTTCTTT
NA	TRBV12-3/TRBV12-4	TRBD1	TRBJ2-7	CASSSRQGNEQYF	TGTGCCAGCAGTTCGCGACAGGGGAACGAGCAGTACTTC
NA	TRBV28	NA	TRBJ1-5	CASSSQSNQPQHF	TGTGCCAGCAGTTCACAGAGCAATCAGCCCCAGCATTTT
NA	TRBV27	NA	TRBJ1-2	CASSLGQGSGGYTF	TGTGCCAGCAGTTTGGGGCAGGGGTCTGGGGGCTACACCTTC
NA	TRBV5-1	NA	TRBJ2-2	CASSSDTGELFF	TGCGCCAGCAGCTCCGACACCGGGGAGCTGTTTTTT
NA	TRBV5-4	NA	TRBJ2-5	CASSSGGDWEETQYF	TGTGCCAGCAGCAGTGGCGGGGACTGGGAGGAGACCCAGTACTTC
NA	TRBV2	TRBD1	TRBJ2-4	CASGINQGAKGYF	TGTGCCAGCGGCATCAATCAGGGGGCCAAAGGGTACTTC
NA	TRBV7-9	NA	TRBJ2-5	CASSPGLKETQYF	TGTGCCAGCAGCCCGGGACTGAAAGAGACCCAGTACTTC
NA	TRBV28	TRBD2	TRBJ2-7	CASSLFPQREGWEQYF	TGTGCCAGCAGTTTATTCCCCCAAAGGGAGGGGTGGGAGCAGTACTTC